Listed here are 29 T cell receptor beta chains from one sample, sequenced in a study of blood T cell repertoires in COVID-19. The data were produced by immunoSEQ multiplex PCR, yet TCRdb's version contains in-frame clones alone and is incomplete. The table lists 40,000 to 45,000 clones, 60% to 85% of them singletons, with 30% to 35% in the top ten. Sample: peripheral blood. These receptors were collected from a woman older than 75 with acute or convalescent COVID-19.

There are a few counts of this clone. This chain links TRBV7-9 with TRBJ2-1; TRBD2 aligns across 12 bases. CDR1 and CDR2 from the germline V gene are SEHNR and FQNEAQ (reference sequence). The CDR3 length is 15 residues. V lost 2 bases and J lost 8; bases outside the gene matches: 4. CDR3 in amino acids: CASSLTSGRSDEQFF. The DNA for the CDR3 is TGTGCCAGCAGCTTAACTAGCGGGAGGTCAGATGAGCAGTTCTTC.

The V and J genes are TRBV7-6 and TRBJ2-1, with TRBD1 as a possible D gene (8 bases). CDR1 SGHVS and CDR2 FNYEAQ come from the germline V gene. The CDR3 has 15 residues. V was shortened by 5 bases and J by 6 bases, with 17 bases between the two germline ends. CDR3 coding DNA: TGTGCCAGCAGCCCCCAGGACAGGGAGGGCAATGAGCAGTTCTTC. Its translation: CASSPQDREGNEQFF.

The V call is TRBV29-1, the J call TRBJ2-1, with 16 nucleotides matching TRBD2. In germline, CDR1 is SQVTM, CDR2 ANQGSEA. With 7 bases clipped from V and 6 bases from J, the junction kept 12 bases outside the gene matches. The CDR3 has 17 amino acids. Here the CDR3 DNA reads TGCAGCGGAGGGACTAGCGGGAGGGCCTGGGGTGGCAATGAGCAGTTCTTC. This codes for CSGGTSGRAWGGNEQFF.

J is TRBJ1-4 and V is TRBV3-1 (or the pseudogene TRBV3-2); D is possibly TRBD1 (6 bases). The V gene lost 3 bases and the J gene lost 7 bases, with 21 bases spanning the gap. The germline gives CDR1 LGHDT, CDR2 YNNKEL (reference sequence). The CDR3 runs 17 residues. In nucleotides, the CDR3 is TGTGCCAGCAGCCATTTATTTCGCGGCCCCAGGGGTGAAAAACTGTTTTTT. It translates to CASSHLFRGPRGEKLFF.

This clone was seen more than once but under ten times. The gene calls are TRBV5-1 and TRBJ2-1; 11 positions agree with TRBD2. Trimming at V came to 1 base and at J to 3 bases, leaving 3 bases not matched to a gene. The CDR3 covers 16 residues. The V gene's germline CDR1 is SGHRS and CDR2 YFSETQ. DNA for the CDR3: TGCGCCAGCAGCTTGACTAGCGGGGGATACTACAATGAGCAGTTCTTC. This gives the protein CASSLTSGGYYNEQFF.

The rearrangement links TRBV11-2 to TRBJ2-7; D is possibly TRBD2 (5 bases). Looked up from germline, CDR1 is SGHAT and CDR2 is FQNNGV. The CDR3 loop spans 15 amino acids. Trimming removed 5 bases at V and 2 bases at J, with 16 bases between. The CDR3 spells CASSPLSGRTYEQYF. As DNA, the CDR3 is TGTGCCAGCAGCCCACTAAGCGGAAGAACCTACGAGCAGTACTTC.

The rearrangement links TRBV11-2 to TRBJ2-7; tentatively, D is TRBD2 (6 bases). The germline V gene has CDR1 SGHAT and CDR2 FQNNGV. Trimming took 5 bases from V and 0 from J, leaving 17 bases between them. The CDR3 contains 16 residues. The CDR3 region has the DNA TGTGCCAGCAGCGGAGGTCTCTGGCGGGGCTCCTACGAGCAGTACTTC. Its translation: CASSGGLWRGSYEQYF.

The chain recombines TRBV30 with TRBJ1-3; D unclear. Germline assignment: CDR1 GTSNPN and CDR2 SVGIG (reference sequence). This CDR3 contains 15 residues. Trimming stripped 0 bases from V and 0 bases from J, with 9 bases between. The CDR3 nucleotides read TGTGCCTGGAGTGTACTCCGGAGCTCTGGAAACACCATATATTTT. Translated: CAWSVLRSSGNTIYF.

This chain links TRBV5-1 with TRBJ1-1; a weak D match, TRBD1 (6 bases). The V end was cut by 4 bases, the J end by 10 bases, with 14 bases between. CDR1 and CDR2 from the germline V gene are SGHRS and YFSETQ. The CDR3 runs to 12 residues. CDR3 sequence: CASSPEGVAAFF. Written as DNA, the CDR3 is TGCGCCAGCAGCCCCGAGGGGGTCGCAGCTTTCTTT. The full variable domain, rest sourced from reference TRBV5-1 and TRBJ1-1, is KAGVTQTPRYLIKTRGQQVTLSCSPISGHRSVSWYQQTPGQGLQFLFEYFSETQRNKGNFPGRFSGRQFSNSRSEMNVSTLELGDSALYLCASSPEGVAAFFGQGTRLTVV.

The chain has TRBV7-2 and TRBJ1-2; tentative D call: TRBD1 (5 bases). Germline lookup yields CDR1 SGHTA and CDR2 FQGNSA. This CDR3 is 16 amino acids long. Trimming took off 2 bases at V and 2 bases at J, with 15 bases between the two ends. CDR3 sequence reads: CASSLILGGTNYGYTF. The CDR3 coding sequence is TGTGCCAGCAGCTTAATTTTGGGGGGAACCAACTATGGCTACACCTTC.

This clone was found once. This chain uses TRBV19 with TRBJ1-5; a weak D match, TRBD1 (5 bases). Germline CDR1 reads LNHDA; CDR2 reads SQIVND (reference sequence). The CDR3 spans 12 residues. The V and J ends lost 6 bases and 6 bases respectively, with 9 bases between them. CDR3 sequence reads: CASSQGVQPQHF. CDR3 sequence (DNA): TGTGCCAGTAGCCAGGGCGTTCAGCCCCAGCATTTT.

On this clone: Relative to the germline gene, one junction end is altered; a read error may explain this. J is TRBJ1-2 and V is TRBV19; TRBD1 agrees at 8 bases. Looked up from germline, CDR1 is LNHDA and CDR2 is SQIVND (reference sequence). The CDR3 has 15 amino acids. The chain's CDR3 is CASSVDRGGGYGYTF. In DNA form, the CDR3 reads TGTGCCAGTAGTGTAGACAGGGGTGGCGGCTATGGCTACACCTTC.

The count of this clone is one. V gene TRBV18 combines with J gene TRBJ2-3; D not resolved. The V gene's germline CDR1 is KGHSH and CDR2 LQKENI. Trimming shortened V by 3 bases and J by 0 bases, and 10 bases separated the two germline ends. The CDR3 has 15 amino acids. In DNA, the CDR3 is TGTGCCAGCTCACCCACAGCTTCTAGCACAGATACGCAGTATTTT. Translating gives CASSPTASSTDTQYF. The full variable domain, rest sourced from reference TRBV18 and TRBJ2-3, is NAGVMQNPRHLVRRRGQEARLRCSPMKGHSHVYWYRQLPEEGLKFMVYLQKENIIDESGMPKERFSAEFPKEGPSILRIQQVVRGDSAAYFCASSPTASSTDTQYFGPGTRLTVL.

The genes are TRBV10-2 and TRBJ1-4, with D uncertain. Deletions cut 6 bases from V and 8 bases from J, with 19 bases between. CDR1 and CDR2 from the germline V gene are WSHSY and SAAADI. There are 15 residues in the CDR3. CDR3 nucleotide sequence: TGCGCCAGCAGGGAAACAGCGTTCACGGGGGAAAAACTGTTTTTT. Translation: CASRETAFTGEKLFF.

The rearrangement links TRBV18 to TRBJ2-2, with 8 nucleotides matching TRBD2. The CDR3 is 15 residues long. Trimming at V came to 2 bases and at J to 5 bases, leaving 4 bases not matched to a gene. Per germline, CDR1 KGHSH and CDR2 LQKENI. CDR3 region: CASSPIAGRTGELFF. DNA for the CDR3: TGTGCCAGCTCACCAATAGCGGGACGGACCGGGGAGCTGTTTTTT.

The chain joins TRBV6-1 to TRBJ2-5; tentative D call: TRBD2 (7 bases). This CDR3 region has 16 residues. V gave up 0 bases and J gave up 3 bases, with 14 bases separating them. Germline V gene data show CDR1 as MNHNS and CDR2 as SASEGT. The CDR3 is CASSEAWGGGKETQYF. The CDR3 bases are TGTGCCAGCAGTGAAGCATGGGGAGGGGGGAAAGAGACCCAGTACTTC.

J is TRBJ1-2 and V is TRBV7-2, with 9 positions matching TRBD1. The germline CDR1 and CDR2 sequences are SGHTA and FQGNSA. The length of the CDR3 is 16 residues. V lost 3 bases and J lost 8; bases outside the gene matches: 13. The CDR3 nucleotides are TGTGCCAGCAGCTTCCCTGGAGGGGACAGGGCGGGAGGCTACACCTTC. Translated: CASSFPGGDRAGGYTF.

The rearrangement links TRBV1 to TRBJ2-1; TRBD2, as called in the table, went unchecked against the DNA. TRBV1 is marked as a pseudogene. This CDR3 is built from 15 residues. The CDR3 sequence is CTSSQPGLAYNEQFF. DNA of the CDR3: TGCACCAGCAGCCAACCGGGACTAGCCTACAATGAGCAGTTCTTC.

This clone was seen just once. This chain uses TRBV5-1 with TRBJ1-4; 9 bases map to TRBD1. CDR3 size: 13 residues. The junction had 5 bases not matched to a gene; V was cut back by 0 bases and J by 14 bases. The V gene's germline CDR1 is SGHRS and CDR2 YFSETQ. CDR3 sequence: CASSLGGDRVLFF. The CDR3 nucleotides read TGCGCCAGCAGCTTGGGTGGGGACAGGGTGCTGTTTTTT.

The CDR3 here is CASRPGGLETQYF. CDR3 DNA: TGTGCCAGTCGGCCGGGCGGGTTAGAGACCCAGTACTTC. The chain has TRBV3-1 (or the pseudogene TRBV3-2) and TRBJ2-5; D is possibly TRBD2 (5 bases). The CDR3 spans 13 residues. Germline V CDR1 and CDR2: LGHDT, YNNKEL (reference sequence). Trimming cost V 9 bases and J 4 bases, with 15 bases left between them.

This CDR3 is CASSEFRHNQPQHF. In DNA form, the CDR3 reads TGTGCCAGCAGTGAATTCAGACACAATCAGCCCCAGCATTTT. This chain uses TRBV6-1 with TRBJ1-5, with D unresolved. Germline V gene data show CDR1 as MNHNS and CDR2 as SASEGT. CDR3 length: 14 residues. V was clipped by 2 bases and J by 3 bases, with 8 bases between them.

The V and J genes are TRBV9 and TRBJ1-2; D is undetermined. The ends were cut back, 3 bases at V and 0 bases at J, with 12 bases in the middle. The CDR3 is made up of 15 amino acids. Germline-derived CDR1 and CDR2 are SGDLS and YYNGEE. The CDR3 nucleotides read TGTGCCAGCAGCGGAGTGCCGGGAGCTAACTATGGCTACACCTTC. Translated, it gives CASSGVPGANYGYTF.

The V call is TRBV2, the J call TRBJ1-6; TRBD1 agrees at 8 bases. The ends lost 4 bases at V and 9 bases at J; junction bases unmatched: 11. CDR3 length equals 16 residues. The germline CDR1 and CDR2 sequences are SNHLY and FYNNEI. The CDR3 is CASSGTGPRVGSPLHF. Here the CDR3 DNA reads TGTGCCAGCAGTGGGACAGGGCCCCGGGTGGGTTCACCCCTCCACTTT.

V gene TRBV7-8 combines with J gene TRBJ1-1; D is ambiguous. Germline CDR1 reads SGHVS; CDR2 reads FQNEAQ. The V and J ends lost 2 bases and 0 bases respectively, with 4 bases between them. The CDR3 sequence is 13 residues long. The DNA of the CDR3 is TGTGCCAGCAGCTTATCGTTGAACACTGAAGCTTTCTTT. Translation gives CASSLSLNTEAFF. The full variable domain, completed using reference TRBV7-8 and TRBJ1-1, is GAGVSQSPRYKVAKRGQDVALRCDPISGHVSLFWYQQALGQGPEFLTYFQNEAQLDKSGLPSDRFFAERPEGSVSTLKIQRTQQEDSAVYLCASSLSLNTEAFFGQGTRLTVV.

The CDR3 region is CASSYSRGPPEQYF. As DNA, the CDR3 is TGTGCCAGCAGTTACTCCCGCGGGCCCCCCGAGCAGTACTTC. The chain carries TRBV6-6 and TRBJ2-7, with D perhaps TRBD2 (5 bases). The CDR3 totals 14 residues. Germline-derived CDR1 and CDR2 are MNHNY and SVGAGI (reference sequence). V dropped 0 bases and J dropped 6 bases, with 12 bases sitting between them.

The chain is built from TRBV19 and TRBJ2-7, with 7 nucleotides matching TRBD2. This CDR3 spans 13 amino acids. Germline assignment: CDR1 LNHDA and CDR2 SQIVND (reference sequence). Trimming cost V 3 bases and J 5 bases; bases outside gene matches: 4. In nucleotides, the CDR3 is TGTGCCAGTAGTATCCAGGGAGGGGACGAGCAGTACTTC. This gives the protein CASSIQGGDEQYF. Together with reference TRBV19 and TRBJ2-7, the CDR3 gives the full variable domain: DGGITQSPKYLFRKEGQNVTLSCEQNLNHDAMYWYRQDPGQGLRLIYYSQIVNDFQKGDIAEGYSVSREKKESFPLTVTSAQKNPTAFYLCASSIQGGDEQYFGPGTRLTVT.

The J gene is TRBJ2-5, the V gene TRBV24-1, with D tentatively TRBD1 (6 bases). This CDR3 has 18 amino acids. V shed 1 base and J shed 0 bases, with 17 bases lying between them. Germline loops: CDR1 KGHDR, CDR2 SFDVKD. Here the CDR3 DNA reads TGTGCCACCAGTGATTTACGGGGACAACCCTCGTACCAAGAGACCCAGTACTTC. Amino acids: CATSDLRGQPSYQETQYF.

As DNA, the CDR3 is TGTGCCAGTAGTATTCTCGGCCAGGGCCCTGAAGCTTTCTTT. This codes for CASSILGQGPEAFF. The V and J genes are TRBV19 and TRBJ1-1; weak D call: TRBD1 (5 bases). The length of the CDR3 is 14 residues. Germline assignment: CDR1 LNHDA and CDR2 SQIVND (reference sequence). V lost 3 bases and J lost 6, with 14 bases in between.

The chain employs TRBV28 and TRBJ1-4; 7 positions match TRBD1. Germline V gene lookup returns CDR1 MDHEN and CDR2 SYDVKM. Trimming cost V 4 bases and J 14 bases; bases outside gene matches: 16. The CDR3 extends over 15 amino acids. Here the CDR3 reads CASSSQGWDGKGLFF. The CDR3 DNA reads TGTGCCAGCAGTTCACAGGGGTGGGACGGGAAAGGTCTGTTTTTT.